The 19 T cell receptor beta chains in this list originate from one sample, sequenced in a study of cytomegalovirus exposure and HLA in healthy donors. PCR used 60 Vbeta primers and 13 Jbeta primers. Clones were sequenced by immunoSEQ multiplex PCR, and TCRdb holds only the in-frame ones, with some missing. This table has 140,000 to 150,000 clones, 75% to 80% appearing once. The sequenced sample was PBMCs. The receptor source for this set is a man between 40 and 49 years old in good health and CMV-seropositive.

V usage is TRBV28 and J usage is TRBJ1-2; 9 nucleotides match TRBD1. Per germline, CDR1 MDHEN and CDR2 SYDVKM. The V and J ends lost 5 bases and 8 bases, in that order; junction bases with no gene match: 12. The CDR3 spans 15 residues. CDR3 nucleotides: TGTGCCAGCAGTCTTCCGTTACAGGGGGCGCGAGGCTACACCTTC. Translated: CASSLPLQGARGYTF.

The chain couples TRBV21-1 to TRBJ1-2; the table's D call TRBD1 went unverified against the DNA. TRBV21-1 is a documented pseudogene. The CDR3 spans 15 residues. In DNA form, the CDR3 reads TGTGCCAGCAACTATAGACAGGGAGTAAGATATGGCTACACCTTC. Translating it yields CASNYRQGVRYGYTF.

The chain uses TRBV7-2 and TRBJ2-7, with 7 bases lining up with TRBD2. This CDR3 contains 15 residues. The germline gives CDR1 SGHTA, CDR2 FQGNSA. V lost 5 bases and J lost 3; bases outside the gene matches: 10. The CDR3 sequence is CASSKGRGRGYEQYF. Here the CDR3 DNA reads TGTGCCAGCAGCAAAGGGCGCGGGAGAGGCTACGAGCAGTACTTC.

The chain uses TRBV28 and TRBJ2-1, with 9 bases fitting TRBD1. V was pared by 8 bases and J by 2 bases, with 19 bases of the junction left unmatched. Germline-derived CDR1 and CDR2 are MDHEN and SYDVKM. CDR3 size: 19 residues. CDR3 in DNA: TGTGCCAGCCGGTCGGGACAGGGAAAGAGGGGGAGAACCTACAATGAGCAGTTCTTC. It yields the protein CASRSGQGKRGRTYNEQFF.

The chain combines TRBV30 with TRBJ2-7; D gene uncertain. The germline CDR1 and CDR2 sequences are GTSNPN and SVGIG (reference sequence). Trimming removed 3 bases from V and 2 bases from J, with 14 bases in between. The CDR3 has 14 residues. This CDR3 is CAWRRDLLAYEQYF. The CDR3 bases are TGTGCCTGGAGGCGAGACTTGCTAGCCTACGAGCAGTACTTC. The full variable domain, its missing parts supplied by reference TRBV30 and TRBJ2-7, is SQTIHQWPATLVQPVGSPLSLECTVEGTSNPNLYWYRQAAGRGLQLLFYSVGIGQISSEVPQNLSASRPQDRQFILSSKKLLLSDSGFYLCAWRRDLLAYEQYFGPGTRLTVT.

The chain combines TRBV27 with TRBJ1-1, with 7 bases lining up with TRBD1. Germline V lookup: CDR1 MNHEY, CDR2 SMNVEV (reference sequence). Trimming took 5 bases from V and 5 from J; bases not matched to a gene: 8. The CDR3 totals 14 residues. The CDR3 nucleotides read TGTGCCAGCAGTGCAGGGGGTCCGGGGACTGAAGCTTTCTTT. It specifies CASSAGGPGTEAFF.

V is TRBV27 and J is TRBJ2-7, with TRBD2 identical over 11 bases. This CDR3 comprises 17 residues. V lost 0 bases and J lost 0; bases outside the gene matches: 4. In germline, CDR1 is MNHEY, CDR2 SMNVEV (reference sequence). Here the CDR3 reads CASSLSPGLADSYEQYF. In DNA, the CDR3 is TGTGCCAGCAGTTTATCCCCGGGACTAGCGGACTCCTACGAGCAGTACTTC.

This rearrangement joins TRBV6-1 to TRBJ2-7; 13 positions match TRBD2. This CDR3 region has 18 residues. Germline values: CDR1 MNHNS, CDR2 SASEGT. Trimming at V came to 4 bases and at J to 0 bases, leaving 9 bases not matched to a gene. The DNA for the CDR3 is TGTGCCAGCAGTGCGAGGACTAGCGGGGGAATTAGCTCCTACGAGCAGTACTTC. Its translation: CASSARTSGGISSYEQYF.

The rearrangement joins TRBV7-9 to TRBJ2-6, with 9 bases matching TRBD1. Germline CDR1 and CDR2: SEHNR and FQNEAQ (reference sequence). CDR3 length: 18 residues. The junction had 12 bases not matched to a gene; V was cut back by 5 bases and J by 4 bases. The CDR3 DNA follows: TGTGCCAGCAGCCATACAACAGGGGGCGTTTACGGGGCCAACGTCCTGACTTTC. As protein: CASSHTTGGVYGANVLTF.

The chain carries TRBV6-5 and TRBJ2-5; 10 bases agree with TRBD2. The V and J ends lost 2 bases and 4 bases, in that order; junction bases with no gene match: 4. The CDR3 runs 15 residues. Per germline, CDR1 MNHEY and CDR2 SVGAGI. Here the CDR3 reads CASSYTGTSVETQYF. The CDR3 region has the DNA TGTGCCAGCAGTTACACCGGGACTAGCGTAGAGACCCAGTACTTC.

This chain uses TRBV19 with TRBJ1-1; TRBD1 might be the D (6 bases). V lost 4 bases to trimming and J lost 2 bases, with 11 bases between them. Germline CDR1 reads LNHDA; CDR2 reads SQIVND (reference sequence). The CDR3 loop spans 14 amino acids. The CDR3 sequence is CASSNRDTNTEAFF. Here the CDR3 DNA reads TGTGCCAGTAGTAACCGGGACACAAACACTGAAGCTTTCTTT.

This clone was counted between two and nine times. CDR3 coding DNA: TGTGCCAGCAGCCCCCCCCGGACTAGCGGCTCCTACAATGAGCAGTTCTTC. Amino acids: CASSPPRTSGSYNEQFF. The chain uses TRBV28 and TRBJ2-1; the match to TRBD2 covers 10 bases. Germline V gene data show CDR1 as MDHEN and CDR2 as SYDVKM. The CDR3 has 17 residues. J gave up 0 bases and V 6 bases, and 8 bases lay outside the gene matches.

The chain carries TRBV6-5 and TRBJ1-6; 7 bases match TRBD1. The V segment lost 0 bases and the J segment 7 bases; nucleotides outside the gene matches: 6. Germline CDR1 MNHEY, CDR2 SVGAGI. This CDR3 contains 16 residues. CDR3 in amino acids: CASSYSTGRWNSPLHF. The CDR3 nucleotides read TGTGCCAGCAGTTACTCGACAGGGCGTTGGAATTCACCCCTCCACTTT.

The chain links TRBV19 to TRBJ1-2, with 9 bases aligning to TRBD1. This CDR3 spans 14 amino acids. The germline CDR1 and CDR2 sequences are LNHDA and SQIVND (reference sequence). Trimming at V came to 3 bases and at J to 3 bases, leaving 2 bases not matched to a gene. The CDR3 is CASSIDRGYYGYTF. The CDR3 region has the DNA TGTGCCAGTAGTATCGACAGGGGGTACTATGGCTACACCTTC.

This clone appeared a single time. J is TRBJ1-2 and V is TRBV7-9, with D possibly matching TRBD1 (5 bases). V was clipped by 3 bases and J by 0 bases, with 14 bases between them. The CDR3 runs 16 residues. Germline V gene sequence: CDR1 SEHNR, CDR2 FQNEAQ (reference sequence). Here the CDR3 reads CASSFPMTVPNYGYTF. CDR3 coding DNA: TGTGCCAGCAGCTTCCCGATGACAGTCCCTAACTATGGCTACACCTTC.

The CDR3: CASSYSSIPEQFF. In DNA, the CDR3 is TGTGCCAGCAGTTACTCGAGTATTCCGGAGCAGTTCTTC. The chain links TRBV6-5 to TRBJ2-1; D unclear. The germline V gene encodes CDR1 MNHEY and CDR2 SVGAGI. Trimming removed 0 bases at V and 10 bases at J, with 10 bases between. The CDR3 spans 13 residues.

The chain joins TRBV27 to TRBJ2-2; 9 nucleotides match TRBD2. There are 14 residues in the CDR3. Germline V CDR1 and CDR2: MNHEY, SMNVEV (reference sequence). V trimming: 5 bases; J trimming: 6 bases; junction bases outside the gene matches: 4. CDR3 region: CASSRSSGAGELFF. The DNA of the CDR3 is TGTGCCAGCAGTAGGTCTAGCGGGGCCGGGGAGCTGTTTTTT.

The rearrangement joins TRBV7-2 to TRBJ1-2; no reliable D call. The germline V and J ends were trimmed by 1 base and 2 bases, with 11 bases remaining between them. The CDR3 runs 15 residues. CDR1 and CDR2 from the germline V gene are SGHTA and FQGNSA. DNA for the CDR3: TGTGCCAGCAGCTTAGGAGGAGGAGGGAACTATGGCTACACCTTC. Translated, it gives CASSLGGGGNYGYTF.

V is TRBV5-6 and J is TRBJ2-4; 7 nucleotides align to TRBD1. The CDR3 covers 16 residues. V dropped 0 bases and J dropped 6; count of bases not matched to a gene: 9. Per the germline V gene, CDR1 is SGHDT and CDR2 is YYEEEE. The CDR3 reads CASSLARLQGRNIQYF. CDR3 bases: TGTGCCAGCAGCTTGGCAAGGCTACAGGGGAGAAACATTCAGTACTTC.